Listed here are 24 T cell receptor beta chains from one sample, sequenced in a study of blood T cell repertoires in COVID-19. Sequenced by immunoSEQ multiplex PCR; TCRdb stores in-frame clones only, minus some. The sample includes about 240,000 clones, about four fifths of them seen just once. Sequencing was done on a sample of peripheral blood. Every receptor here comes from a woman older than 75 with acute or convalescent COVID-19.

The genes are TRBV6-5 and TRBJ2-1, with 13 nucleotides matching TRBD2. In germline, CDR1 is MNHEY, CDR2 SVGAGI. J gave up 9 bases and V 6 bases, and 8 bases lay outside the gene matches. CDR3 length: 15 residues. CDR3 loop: CASSEGLAGWSEQFF. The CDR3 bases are TGTGCCAGCAGCGAGGGACTAGCGGGGTGGAGTGAGCAGTTCTTC.

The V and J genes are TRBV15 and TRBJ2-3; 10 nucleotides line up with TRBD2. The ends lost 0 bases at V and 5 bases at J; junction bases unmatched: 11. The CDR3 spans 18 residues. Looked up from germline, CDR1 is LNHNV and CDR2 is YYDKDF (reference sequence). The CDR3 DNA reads TGTGCCACCAGCAGAGAGGTAGCGGGGGGCCGTATTCAAGATACGCAGTATTTT. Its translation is CATSREVAGGRIQDTQYF.

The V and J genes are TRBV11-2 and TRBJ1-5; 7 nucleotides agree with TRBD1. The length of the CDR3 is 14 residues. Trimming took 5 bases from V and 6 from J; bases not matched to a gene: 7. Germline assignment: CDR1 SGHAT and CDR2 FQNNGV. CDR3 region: CASSPAGGSQPQHF. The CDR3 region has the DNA TGTGCCAGCAGCCCCGCAGGGGGGAGTCAGCCCCAGCATTTT.

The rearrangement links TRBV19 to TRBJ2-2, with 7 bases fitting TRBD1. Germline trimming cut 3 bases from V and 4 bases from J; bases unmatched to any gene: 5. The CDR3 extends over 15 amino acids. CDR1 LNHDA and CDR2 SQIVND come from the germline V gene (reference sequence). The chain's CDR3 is CASSMVAGGTGELFF. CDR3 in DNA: TGTGCCAGTAGTATGGTGGCAGGGGGCACCGGGGAGCTGTTTTTT.

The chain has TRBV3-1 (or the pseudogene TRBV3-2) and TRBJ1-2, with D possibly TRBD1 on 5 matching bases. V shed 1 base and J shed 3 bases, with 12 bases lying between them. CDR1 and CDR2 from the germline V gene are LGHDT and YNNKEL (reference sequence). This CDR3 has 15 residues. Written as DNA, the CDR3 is TGTGCCAGCAGCCAAGTTTCGGGGGTTCACTATGGCTACACCTTC. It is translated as CASSQVSGVHYGYTF.

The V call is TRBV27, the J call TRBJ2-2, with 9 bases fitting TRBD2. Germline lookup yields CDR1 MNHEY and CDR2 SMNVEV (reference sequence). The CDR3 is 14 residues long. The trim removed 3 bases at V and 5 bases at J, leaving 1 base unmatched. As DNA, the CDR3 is TGTGCCAGCAGTTTTCTAGCGGGGACCGGGGAGCTGTTTTTT. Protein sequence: CASSFLAGTGELFF.

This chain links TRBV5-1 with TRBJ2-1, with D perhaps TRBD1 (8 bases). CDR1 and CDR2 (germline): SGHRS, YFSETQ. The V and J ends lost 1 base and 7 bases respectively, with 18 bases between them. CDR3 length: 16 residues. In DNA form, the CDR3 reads TGCGCCAGCAGCTTGCCCTGGACAGGGAGGGTGAATGAGCAGTTCTTC. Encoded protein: CASSLPWTGRVNEQFF.

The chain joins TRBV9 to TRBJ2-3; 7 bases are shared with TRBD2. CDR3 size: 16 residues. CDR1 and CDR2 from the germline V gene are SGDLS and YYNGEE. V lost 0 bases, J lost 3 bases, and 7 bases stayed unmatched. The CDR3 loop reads CASSVAPTSPTDTQYF. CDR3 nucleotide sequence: TGTGCCAGCAGCGTAGCTCCGACTAGCCCAACAGATACGCAGTATTTT.

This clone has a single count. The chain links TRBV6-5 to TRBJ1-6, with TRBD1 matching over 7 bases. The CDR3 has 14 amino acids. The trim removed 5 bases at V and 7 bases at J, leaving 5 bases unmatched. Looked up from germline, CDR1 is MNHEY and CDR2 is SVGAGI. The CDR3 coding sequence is TGTGCCAGCAGTAGAGGGACAGAGAATTCACCCCTCCACTTT. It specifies CASSRGTENSPLHF.

This CDR3 reads CASSATGDQPQHF. CDR3 coding DNA: TGTGCCAGCAGCGCGACAGGGGATCAGCCCCAGCATTTT. V and J are TRBV3-1 (or the pseudogene TRBV3-2) and TRBJ1-5, with 8 bases that match TRBD1. The CDR3 loop spans 13 amino acids. Germline V gene sequence: CDR1 LGHDT, CDR2 YNNKEL (reference sequence). V shed 5 bases and J 5 bases; nucleotides not matched to a gene: 2.

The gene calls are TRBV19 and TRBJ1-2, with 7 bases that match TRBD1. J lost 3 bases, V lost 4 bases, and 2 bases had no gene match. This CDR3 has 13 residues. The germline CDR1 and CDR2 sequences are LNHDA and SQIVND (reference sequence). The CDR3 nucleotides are TGTGCCAGTAGTACTACAGGGGACTATGGCTACACCTTC. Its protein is CASSTTGDYGYTF.

CDR3 in DNA: TGTGCCAGCAGTCCAGCGGGGGGGACCTACAATGAGCAGTTCTTC. It encodes CASSPAGGTYNEQFF. V and J are TRBV6-6 and TRBJ2-1, with TRBD2 identical over 10 bases. This CDR3 has 15 amino acids. The junction had 3 bases not matched to a gene; V was cut back by 5 bases and J by 2 bases. Germline V CDR1 and CDR2: MNHNY, SVGAGI (reference sequence).

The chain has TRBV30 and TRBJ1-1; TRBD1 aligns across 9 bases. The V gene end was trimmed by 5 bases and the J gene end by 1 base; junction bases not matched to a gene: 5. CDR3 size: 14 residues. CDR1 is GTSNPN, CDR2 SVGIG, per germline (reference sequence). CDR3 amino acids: CAWGRDRANTEAFF. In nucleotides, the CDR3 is TGTGCCTGGGGCCGGGACAGGGCGAACACTGAAGCTTTCTTT.

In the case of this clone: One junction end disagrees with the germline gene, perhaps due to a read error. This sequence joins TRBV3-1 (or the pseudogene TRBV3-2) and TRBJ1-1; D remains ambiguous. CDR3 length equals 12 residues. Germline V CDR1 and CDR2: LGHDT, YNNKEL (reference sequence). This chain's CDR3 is CASSPGGEERIF. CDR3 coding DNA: TGTGCCAGCAGCCCTGGCGGGGAAGAGAGGATTTTT.

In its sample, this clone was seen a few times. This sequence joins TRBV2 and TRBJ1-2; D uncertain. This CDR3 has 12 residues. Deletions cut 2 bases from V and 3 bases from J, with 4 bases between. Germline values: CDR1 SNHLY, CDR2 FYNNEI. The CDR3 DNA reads TGTGCCAGCAGTGAACTTGACTATGGCTACACCTTC. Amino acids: CASSELDYGYTF.

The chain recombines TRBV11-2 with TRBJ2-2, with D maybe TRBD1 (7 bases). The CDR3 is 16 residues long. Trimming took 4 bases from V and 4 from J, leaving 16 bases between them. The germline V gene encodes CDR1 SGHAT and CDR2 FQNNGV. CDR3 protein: CASSSWGQGGTGELFF. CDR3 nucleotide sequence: TGTGCCAGCAGCTCCTGGGGGCAGGGGGGCACCGGGGAGCTGTTTTTT. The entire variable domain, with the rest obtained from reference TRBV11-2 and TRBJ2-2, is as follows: EAGVAQSPRYKIIEKRQSVAFWCNPISGHATLYWYQQILGQGPKLLIQFQNNGVVDDSQLPKDRFSAERLKGVDSTLKIQPAKLEDSAVYLCASSSWGQGGTGELFFGEGSRLTVL.

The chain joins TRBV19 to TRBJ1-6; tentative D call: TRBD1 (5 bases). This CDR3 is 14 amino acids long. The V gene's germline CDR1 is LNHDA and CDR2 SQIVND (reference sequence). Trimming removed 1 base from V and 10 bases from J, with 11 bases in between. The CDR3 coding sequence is TGTGCCAGTAGTATAGGGCAGCGGGGCTCACCCCTCCACTTT. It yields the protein CASSIGQRGSPLHF.

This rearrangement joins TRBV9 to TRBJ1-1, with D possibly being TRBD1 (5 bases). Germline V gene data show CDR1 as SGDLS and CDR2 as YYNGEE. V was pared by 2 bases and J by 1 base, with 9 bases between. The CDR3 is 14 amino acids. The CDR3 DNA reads TGTGCCAGCAGCGTTTCGGGGGAGAACACTGAAGCTTTCTTT. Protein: CASSVSGENTEAFF. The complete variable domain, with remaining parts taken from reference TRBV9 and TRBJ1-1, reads DSGVTQTPKHLITATGQRVTLRCSPRSGDLSVYWYQQSLDQGLQFLIQYYNGEERAKGNILERFSAQQFPDLHSELNLSSLELGDSALYFCASSVSGENTEAFFGQGTRLTVV.

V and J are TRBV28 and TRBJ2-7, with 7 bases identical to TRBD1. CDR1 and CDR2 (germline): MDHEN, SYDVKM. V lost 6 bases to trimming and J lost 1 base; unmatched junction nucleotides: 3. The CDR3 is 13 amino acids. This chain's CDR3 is CASRTTGSYEQYF. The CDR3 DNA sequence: TGTGCCAGCAGGACGACAGGGTCCTACGAGCAGTACTTC. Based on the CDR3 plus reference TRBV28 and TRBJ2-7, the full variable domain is DVKVTQSSRYLVKRTGEKVFLECVQDMDHENMFWYRQDPGLGLRLIYFSYDVKMKEKGDIPEGYSVSREKKERFSLILESASTNQTSMYLCASRTTGSYEQYFGPGTRLTVT.

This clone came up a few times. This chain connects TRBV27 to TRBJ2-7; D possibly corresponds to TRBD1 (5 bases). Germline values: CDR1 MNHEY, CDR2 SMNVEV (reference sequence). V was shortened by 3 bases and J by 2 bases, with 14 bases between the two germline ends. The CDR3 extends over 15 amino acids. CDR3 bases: TGTGCCAGCAGTTTGGGGCAGGGTGGCACCTACGAGCAGTACTTC. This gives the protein CASSLGQGGTYEQYF.

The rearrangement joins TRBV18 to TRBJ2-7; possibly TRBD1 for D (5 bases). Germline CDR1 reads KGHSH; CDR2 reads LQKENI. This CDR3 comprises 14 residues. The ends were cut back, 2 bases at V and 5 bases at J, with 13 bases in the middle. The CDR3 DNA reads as TGTGCCAGCTCACCAGGCCAGGGCTTCCACGAGCAGTACTTC. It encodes CASSPGQGFHEQYF.

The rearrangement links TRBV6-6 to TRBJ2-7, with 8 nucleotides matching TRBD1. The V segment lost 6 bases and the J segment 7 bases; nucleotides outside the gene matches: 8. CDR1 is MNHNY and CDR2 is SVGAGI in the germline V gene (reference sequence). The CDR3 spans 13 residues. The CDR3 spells CASSPDRAREQYF. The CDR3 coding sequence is TGTGCCAGCAGCCCGGACAGGGCGAGGGAGCAGTACTTC.

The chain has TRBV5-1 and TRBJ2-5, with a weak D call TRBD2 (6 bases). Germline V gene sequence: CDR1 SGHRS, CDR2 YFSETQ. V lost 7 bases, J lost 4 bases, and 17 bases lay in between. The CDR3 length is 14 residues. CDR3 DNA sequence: TGCGCCAGCGGGCGGGGCGGTCTAGGAGAGACCCAGTACTTC. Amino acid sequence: CASGRGGLGETQYF.

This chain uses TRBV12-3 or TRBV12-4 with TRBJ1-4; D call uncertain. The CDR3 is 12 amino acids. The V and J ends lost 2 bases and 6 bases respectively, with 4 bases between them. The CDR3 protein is CASSLSDEKLFF. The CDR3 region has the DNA TGTGCCAGCAGTTTATCGGATGAAAAACTGTTTTTT.